The following is a T cell receptor (beta chain) sequence with its context. V lost 5 bases and J lost 9; bases outside the gene matches: 12. CDR3 size: 15 residues. Germline CDR1 reads SGHTA; CDR2 reads FQGNSA. One entry per CDR3 protein, called by TCRdb with MiXCR from the 5' RACE reads. The profile shows approximately 170,000 distinct CDR3 sequences, roughly 13% of them singletons. This entry belongs to a study of T-cell memory formation after mild COVID-19. Study information: TCR clusters mostly belonged to single donors.

Input material: PBMCs or a T cell subset sorted from them (not recorded which). The clonotype was recovered from a man aged 18 to 29 who had mild COVID-19 (a few samples of this study predate the infection). Cell type and time point are not known. The V and J genes are TRBV7-2 and TRBJ2-3; 9 nucleotides match TRBD2. The CDR3 region is CASSPKFRLAETQYF. CDR3 in DNA: TGTGCCAGCAGCCCGAAGTTTCGACTAGCGGAGACGCAGTATTTT.